This T cell receptor (beta chain) was recovered during a study of a mutant IDH1 vaccine in newly diagnosed glioma. Some clones are missing from TCRdb's copy, which holds only in-frame ones; the method was immunoSEQ multiplex PCR. This table has about 72,000 clones, 84% appearing once. Time point reported: week 35, safety follow-up. Every vaccination contained 300 ug of the mutant IDH1 20-mer peptide and was paired with topical imiquimod. Weeks 1, 3, 5, 7, 11, 15, 19 and 23 were when patients received their eight vaccinations. Germline values: CDR1 MGHRA, CDR2 YSYEKL. Losses at the gene ends were 4 bases for V and 5 bases for J; bases not matched to a gene: 8. The CDR3 contains 16 residues. This clone has a handful of counts. The antigen is undetermined.

This chain joins TRBV4-1 and TRBJ1-4; 9 nucleotides line up with TRBD1. The receptor comes from a man between 18 and 29 years old with glioma. Sequenced material: PBMCs, taken from a glioma patient whose treatment included an IDH1 peptide vaccine. The DNA of the CDR3 is TGCGCCAGCAGCCCCTTCGGAGACAGGGGGAATGAAAAACTGTTTTTT. It encodes CASSPFGDRGNEKLFF.